A single sample gave rise to the 10 T cell receptor beta chains below, sequenced in a study of blood T cell repertoires in COVID-19 (dated by TCRdb to 2020 to 2022). Library construction relied on the immunoSEQ multiplex PCR assay. What TCRdb holds here is the immuneACCESS table cut down to in-frame rearrangements. Part of the clones is not present; checked against another copy, under half of the missing clones reflect an unresolved V gene, and the others are unexplained. Across this sample there are about 270,000 clones, with around 82% seen only once. The ten most abundant clones make up about 3% of the sample. Sequencing input: peripheral blood. All receptors come from a woman between 18 and 30 years old with acute or convalescent COVID-19.

The V call is TRBV28, the J call TRBJ2-7, with no clear D. The CDR3 is made up of 13 amino acids. Germline V CDR1 and CDR2: MDHEN, SYDVKM. V was pared by 7 bases and J by 0 bases, with 10 bases between. This chain's CDR3 is CASNGPHSYEQYF. DNA of the CDR3: TGTGCCAGCAATGGCCCCCACTCCTACGAGCAGTACTTC. The full variable domain, with the rest looked up from reference TRBV28 and TRBJ2-7, is DVKVTQSSRYLVKRTGEKVFLECVQDMDHENMFWYRQDPGLGLRLIYFSYDVKMKEKGDIPEGYSVSREKKERFSLILESASTNQTSMYLCASNGPHSYEQYFGPGTRLTVT.

This clone was detected many times. The rearrangement links TRBV7-2 to TRBJ1-6; tentatively, D is TRBD1 (6 bases). This CDR3 is built from 17 residues. Trimming removed 5 bases from V and 10 bases from J, with 24 bases in between. Per germline, CDR1 SGHTA and CDR2 FQGNSA. Here the CDR3 DNA reads TGTGCCAGCAGCATACGGGGGGGCGGCCTTGCTTGGTCACCCCTCCACTTT. Residues: CASSIRGGGLAWSPLHF. Looking up the rest from reference TRBV7-2 and TRBJ1-6 gives the full variable domain: GAGVSQSPSNKVTEKGKDVELRCDPISGHTALYWYRQSLGQGLEFLIYFQGNSAPDKSGLPSDRFSAERTGGSVSTLTIQRTQQEDSAVYLCASSIRGGGLAWSPLHFGNGTRLTVT.

The chain joins TRBV9 to TRBJ1-1; 9 nucleotides agree with TRBD1. The germline gives CDR1 SGDLS, CDR2 YYNGEE. V dropped 4 bases and J dropped 0; count of bases not matched to a gene: 10. The CDR3 consists of 17 residues. CDR3 protein: CASSKRDRVTVNTEAFF. CDR3 bases: TGTGCCAGCAGCAAGAGGGACAGGGTTACCGTGAACACTGAAGCTTTCTTT.

The chain carries TRBV5-1 and TRBJ2-2; maybe TRBD1 (6 bases). Per the germline V gene, CDR1 is SGHRS and CDR2 is YFSETQ. Trimming took off 3 bases at V and 0 bases at J, with 18 bases between the two ends. The CDR3 runs 18 residues. Here the CDR3 reads CASSSDLSGTTNTGELFF. In nucleotides, the CDR3 is TGCGCCAGCAGCTCAGATCTTTCCGGGACAACGAACACCGGGGAGCTGTTTTTT.

This chain uses TRBV6-5 with TRBJ2-7, with 8 bases that match TRBD1. The V and J ends lost 6 bases and 2 bases, in that order; junction bases with no gene match: 9. CDR1 is MNHEY and CDR2 is SVGAGI in the germline V gene. CDR3 size: 15 residues. CDR3 nucleotides: TGTGCCAGCAGGCGCGACAGGGGCGAGACCTACGAGCAGTACTTC. Amino acid sequence: CASRRDRGETYEQYF.

This clone was seen more than once but under ten times. The genes are TRBV5-1 and TRBJ1-1; 7 positions agree with TRBD1. Losses at the gene ends were 4 bases for V and 3 bases for J; bases not matched to a gene: 9. This CDR3 spans 15 amino acids. CDR1 and CDR2 (germline): SGHRS, YFSETQ. The CDR3 nucleotides read TGCGCCAGCAGCACTCAGGGGGTGACTGACACTGAAGCTTTCTTT. It encodes CASSTQGVTDTEAFF.

This chain connects TRBV19 to TRBJ1-5; 12 positions agree with TRBD1. The CDR3 is 17 residues long. Germline V gene lookup returns CDR1 LNHDA and CDR2 SQIVND (reference sequence). J gave up 4 bases and V 4 bases, and 8 bases lay outside the gene matches. The CDR3 here is CASSRFMGQGANQPQHF. In DNA, the CDR3 is TGTGCCAGTAGTAGATTCATGGGACAGGGGGCAAATCAGCCCCAGCATTTT.

This sequence joins TRBV29-1 and TRBJ1-5, with D tentatively TRBD1 (6 bases). Deletions cut 7 bases from V and 4 bases from J, with 14 bases between. CDR1 SQVTM and CDR2 ANQGSEA come from the germline V gene. This CDR3 comprises 13 residues. The CDR3 DNA follows: TGCAGCGCTGGGAGGGGGGTGAATCAGCCCCAGCATTTT. Translated, it gives CSAGRGVNQPQHF.

The chain couples TRBV28 to TRBJ2-7, with 7 bases that match TRBD2. CDR1 and CDR2 (germline): MDHEN, SYDVKM. V trimming: 6 bases; J trimming: 1 base; junction bases outside the gene matches: 6. CDR3 length: 14 residues. The CDR3 bases are TGTGCCAGCAGGCTAGCGGACTTTTCCTACGAGCAGTACTTC. Translation: CASRLADFSYEQYF.

V gene TRBV12-5 combines with J gene TRBJ2-2; tentatively, D is TRBD2 (6 bases). Trimming stripped 0 bases from V and 5 bases from J, with 10 bases between. The CDR3 covers 15 residues. The germline V gene has CDR1 LGHNT and CDR2 FRNRAP. CDR3 region: CASGLVLAGTGELFF. The CDR3 DNA sequence: TGTGCTAGTGGTTTGGTATTGGCGGGAACCGGGGAGCTGTTTTTT.